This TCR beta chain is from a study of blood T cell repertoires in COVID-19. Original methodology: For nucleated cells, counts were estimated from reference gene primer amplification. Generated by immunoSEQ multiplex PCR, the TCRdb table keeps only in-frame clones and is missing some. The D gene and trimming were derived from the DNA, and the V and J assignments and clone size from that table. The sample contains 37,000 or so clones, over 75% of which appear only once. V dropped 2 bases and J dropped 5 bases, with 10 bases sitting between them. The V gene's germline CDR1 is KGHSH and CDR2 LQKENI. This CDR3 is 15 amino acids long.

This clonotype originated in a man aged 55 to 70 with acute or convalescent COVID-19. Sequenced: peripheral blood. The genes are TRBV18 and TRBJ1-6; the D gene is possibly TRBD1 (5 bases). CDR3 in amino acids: CASSPETANNSPLHF. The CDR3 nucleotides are TGTGCCAGCTCACCAGAGACAGCCAATAATTCACCCCTCCACTTT.